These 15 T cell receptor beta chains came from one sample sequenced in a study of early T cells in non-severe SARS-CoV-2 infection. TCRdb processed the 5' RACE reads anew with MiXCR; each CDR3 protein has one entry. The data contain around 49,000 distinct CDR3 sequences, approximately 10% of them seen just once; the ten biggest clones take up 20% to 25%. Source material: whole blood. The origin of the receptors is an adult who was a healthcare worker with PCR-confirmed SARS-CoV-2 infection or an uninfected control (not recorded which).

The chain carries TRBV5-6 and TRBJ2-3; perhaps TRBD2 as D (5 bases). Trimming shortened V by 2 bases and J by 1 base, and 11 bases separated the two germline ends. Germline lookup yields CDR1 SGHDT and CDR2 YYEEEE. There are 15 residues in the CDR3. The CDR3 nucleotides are TGTGCCAGCAGCTTTCCCCATAGCGGCACAGATACGCAGTATTTT. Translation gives CASSFPHSGTDTQYF. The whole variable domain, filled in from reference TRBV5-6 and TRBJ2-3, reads DAGVTQSPTHLIKTRGQQVTLRCSPKSGHDTVSWYQQALGQGPQFIFQYYEEEERQRGNFPDRFSGHQFPNYSSELNVNALLLGDSALYLCASSFPHSGTDTQYFGPGTRLTVL.

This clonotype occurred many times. DNA for the CDR3: TGCAGTGCTTTTAACCCCAGAAACGTCCACGAGCAGTACTTC. Translation: CSAFNPRNVHEQYF. The V and J genes are TRBV20-1 and TRBJ2-7; no clear D gene. The length of the CDR3 is 14 residues. Between the trimmed V and J ends, which lost 5 bases and 5 bases, there was a span of 19 bases. Germline assignment: CDR1 DFQATT and CDR2 SNEGSKA (reference sequence).

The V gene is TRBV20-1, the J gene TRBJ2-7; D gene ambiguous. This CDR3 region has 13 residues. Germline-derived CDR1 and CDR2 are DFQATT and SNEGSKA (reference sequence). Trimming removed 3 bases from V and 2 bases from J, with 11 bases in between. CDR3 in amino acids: CSASPPSTYEQYF. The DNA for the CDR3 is TGCAGTGCTAGTCCCCCGAGCACCTACGAGCAGTACTTC.

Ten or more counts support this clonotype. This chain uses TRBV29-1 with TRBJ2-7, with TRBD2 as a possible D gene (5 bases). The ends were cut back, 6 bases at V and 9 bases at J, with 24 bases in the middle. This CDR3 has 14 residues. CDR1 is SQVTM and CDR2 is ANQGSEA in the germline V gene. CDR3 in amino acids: CSVMVGLRGYGQYF. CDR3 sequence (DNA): TGCAGCGTGATGGTCGGACTCCGAGGTTATGGGCAGTACTTC.

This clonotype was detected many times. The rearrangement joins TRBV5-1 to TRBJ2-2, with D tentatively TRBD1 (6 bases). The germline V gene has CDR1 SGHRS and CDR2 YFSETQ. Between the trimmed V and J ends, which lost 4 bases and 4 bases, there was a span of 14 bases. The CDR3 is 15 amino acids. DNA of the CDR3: TGCGCCAGCAGCATCCGGGACACCAGCACCGGGGAGCTGTTTTTT. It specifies CASSIRDTSTGELFF.

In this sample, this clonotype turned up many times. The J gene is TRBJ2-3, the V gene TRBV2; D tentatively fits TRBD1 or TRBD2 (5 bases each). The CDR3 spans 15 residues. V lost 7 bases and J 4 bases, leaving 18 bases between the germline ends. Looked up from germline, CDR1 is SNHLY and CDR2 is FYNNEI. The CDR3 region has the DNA TGTGCCAGCACTGAGGGACCCCGGGGCCCAGATACGCAGTATTTT. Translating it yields CASTEGPRGPDTQYF.

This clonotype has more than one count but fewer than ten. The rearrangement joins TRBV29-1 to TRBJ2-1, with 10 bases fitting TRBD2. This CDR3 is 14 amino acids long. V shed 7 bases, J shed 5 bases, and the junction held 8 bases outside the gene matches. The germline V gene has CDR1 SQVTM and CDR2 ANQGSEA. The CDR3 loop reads CSAPSGRGNNEQFF. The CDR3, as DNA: TGCAGCGCTCCTAGCGGGAGAGGAAACAATGAGCAGTTCTTC.

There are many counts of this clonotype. The chain's CDR3 is CASSRGTGGDYGYTF. CDR3 in DNA: TGTGCCAGCAGTAGGGGGACAGGGGGCGACTATGGCTACACCTTC. The chain couples TRBV28 to TRBJ1-2, with 12 bases matching TRBD1. Germline V gene data show CDR1 as MDHEN and CDR2 as SYDVKM. With 5 bases clipped from V and 3 bases from J, the junction kept 4 bases outside the gene matches. This CDR3 is 15 amino acids long.

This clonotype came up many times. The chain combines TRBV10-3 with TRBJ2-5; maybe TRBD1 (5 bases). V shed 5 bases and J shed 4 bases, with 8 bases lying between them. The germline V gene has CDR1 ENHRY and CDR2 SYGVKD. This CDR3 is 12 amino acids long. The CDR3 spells CAISSQGETQYF. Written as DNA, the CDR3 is TGTGCCATCAGTTCTCAGGGAGAGACCCAGTACTTC.

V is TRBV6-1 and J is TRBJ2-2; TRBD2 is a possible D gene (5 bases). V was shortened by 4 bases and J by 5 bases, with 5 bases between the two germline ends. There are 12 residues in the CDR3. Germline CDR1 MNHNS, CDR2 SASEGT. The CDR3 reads CASSGGTGELFF. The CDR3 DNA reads TGTGCCAGCAGTGGAGGGACCGGGGAGCTGTTTTTT.

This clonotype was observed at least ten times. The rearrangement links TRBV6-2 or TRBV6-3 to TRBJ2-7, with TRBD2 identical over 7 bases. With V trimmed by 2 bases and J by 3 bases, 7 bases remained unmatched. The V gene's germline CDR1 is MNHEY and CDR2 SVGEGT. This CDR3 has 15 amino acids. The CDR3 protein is CASSYRGAGDYEQYF. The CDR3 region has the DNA TGTGCCAGCAGTTACCGGGGCGCGGGAGACTACGAGCAGTACTTC.

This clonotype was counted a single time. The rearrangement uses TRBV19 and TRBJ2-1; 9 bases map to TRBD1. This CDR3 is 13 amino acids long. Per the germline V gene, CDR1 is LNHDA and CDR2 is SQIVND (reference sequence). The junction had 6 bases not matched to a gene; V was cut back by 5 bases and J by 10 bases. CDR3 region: CASSGNRGLEQFF. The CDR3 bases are TGTGCCAGTAGTGGAAACAGGGGGCTCGAGCAGTTCTTC.

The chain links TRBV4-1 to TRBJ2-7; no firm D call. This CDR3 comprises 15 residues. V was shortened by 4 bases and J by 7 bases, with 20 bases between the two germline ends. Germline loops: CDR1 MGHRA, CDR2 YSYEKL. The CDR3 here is CASSPSLGFMREQYF. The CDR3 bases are TGCGCCAGCAGCCCTTCTTTGGGGTTCATGAGGGAGCAGTACTTC.

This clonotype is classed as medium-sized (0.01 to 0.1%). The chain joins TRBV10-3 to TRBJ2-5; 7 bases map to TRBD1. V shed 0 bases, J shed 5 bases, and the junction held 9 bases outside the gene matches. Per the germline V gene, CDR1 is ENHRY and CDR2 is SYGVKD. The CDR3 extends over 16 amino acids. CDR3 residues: CAISESETGSLETQYF. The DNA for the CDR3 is TGTGCCATCAGTGAGTCGGAGACAGGGTCATTGGAGACCCAGTACTTC.

CDR3 region: CASQYHAYEQYF. CDR3 bases: TGTGCCAGCCAATACCACGCCTACGAGCAGTACTTC. The chain recombines TRBV28 with TRBJ2-7; D uncertain. Germline values: CDR1 MDHEN, CDR2 SYDVKM. The germline V and J ends were trimmed by 8 bases and 2 bases, with 10 bases remaining between them. The CDR3 totals 12 residues.